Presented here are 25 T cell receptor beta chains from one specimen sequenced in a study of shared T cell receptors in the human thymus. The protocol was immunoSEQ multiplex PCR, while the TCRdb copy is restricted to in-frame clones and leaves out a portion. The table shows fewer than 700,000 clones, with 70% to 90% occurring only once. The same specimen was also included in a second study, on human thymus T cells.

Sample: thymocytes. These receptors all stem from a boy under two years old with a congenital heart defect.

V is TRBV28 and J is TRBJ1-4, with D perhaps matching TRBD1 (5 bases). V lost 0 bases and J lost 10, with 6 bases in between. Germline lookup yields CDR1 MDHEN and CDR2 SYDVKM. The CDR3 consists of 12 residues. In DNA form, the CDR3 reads TGTGCCAGCAGTTTATGGGGGGGAAAACTGTTTTTT. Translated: CASSLWGGKLFF.

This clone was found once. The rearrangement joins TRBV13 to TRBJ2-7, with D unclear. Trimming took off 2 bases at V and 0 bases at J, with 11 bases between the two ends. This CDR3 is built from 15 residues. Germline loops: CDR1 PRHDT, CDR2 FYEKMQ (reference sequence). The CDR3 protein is CASSLSSASSYEQYF. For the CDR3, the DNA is TGTGCCAGCAGCTTATCGAGCGCTTCCTCCTACGAGCAGTACTTC. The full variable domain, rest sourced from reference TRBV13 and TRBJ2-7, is AAGVIQSPRHLIKEKRETATLKCYPIPRHDTVYWYQQGPGQDPQFLISFYEKMQSDKGSIPDRFSAQQFSDYHSELNMSSLELGDSALYFCASSLSSASSYEQYFGPGTRLTVT.

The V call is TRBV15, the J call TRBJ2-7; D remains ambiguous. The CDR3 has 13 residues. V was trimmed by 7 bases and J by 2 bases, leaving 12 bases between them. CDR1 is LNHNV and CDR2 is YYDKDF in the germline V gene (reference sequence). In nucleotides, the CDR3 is TGTGCCACCAACCTAATCGTCACCTACGAGCAGTACTTC. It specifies CATNLIVTYEQYF.

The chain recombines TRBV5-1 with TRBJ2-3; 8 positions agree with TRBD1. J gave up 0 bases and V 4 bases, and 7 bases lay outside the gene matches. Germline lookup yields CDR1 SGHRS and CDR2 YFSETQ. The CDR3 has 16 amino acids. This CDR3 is CASSPRDRGSTDTQYF. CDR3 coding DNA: TGCGCCAGCAGCCCACGTGACAGGGGTAGCACAGATACGCAGTATTTT.

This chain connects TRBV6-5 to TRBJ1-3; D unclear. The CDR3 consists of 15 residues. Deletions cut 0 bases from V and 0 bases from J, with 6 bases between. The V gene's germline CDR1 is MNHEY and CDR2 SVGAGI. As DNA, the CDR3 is TGTGCCAGCAGTTACTCGGCCCTCTCTGGAAACACCATATATTTT. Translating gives CASSYSALSGNTIYF.

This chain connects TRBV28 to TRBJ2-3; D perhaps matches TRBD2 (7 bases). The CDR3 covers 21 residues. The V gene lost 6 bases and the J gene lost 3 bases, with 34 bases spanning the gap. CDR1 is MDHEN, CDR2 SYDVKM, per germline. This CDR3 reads CASRAPGGIRGGSGCTDTQYF. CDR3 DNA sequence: TGTGCCAGCAGGGCGCCCGGGGGGATCAGGGGAGGTAGCGGGTGTACAGATACGCAGTATTTT.

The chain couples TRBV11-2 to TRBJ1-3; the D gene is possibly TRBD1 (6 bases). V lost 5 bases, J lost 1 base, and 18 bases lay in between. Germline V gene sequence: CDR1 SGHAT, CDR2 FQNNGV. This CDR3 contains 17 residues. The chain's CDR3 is CASSPRRDRKSGNTIYF. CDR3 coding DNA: TGTGCCAGCAGCCCGAGGCGCGACAGGAAGTCTGGAAACACCATATATTTT.

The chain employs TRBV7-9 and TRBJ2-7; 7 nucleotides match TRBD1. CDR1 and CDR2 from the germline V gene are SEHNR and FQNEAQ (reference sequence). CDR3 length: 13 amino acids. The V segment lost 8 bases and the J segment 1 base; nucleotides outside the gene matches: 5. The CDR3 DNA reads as TGTGCCAGCGCCGGGACAGTGTCCTACGAGCAGTACTTC. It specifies CASAGTVSYEQYF.

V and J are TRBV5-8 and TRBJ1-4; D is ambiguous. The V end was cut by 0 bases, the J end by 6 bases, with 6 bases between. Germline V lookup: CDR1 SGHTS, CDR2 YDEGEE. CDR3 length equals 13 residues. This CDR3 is CASSLVVDEKLFF. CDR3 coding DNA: TGTGCCAGCAGCTTGGTAGTGGATGAAAAACTGTTTTTT. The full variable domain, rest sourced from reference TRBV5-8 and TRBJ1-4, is EAGVTQSPTHLIKTRGQQATLRCSPISGHTSVYWYQQALGLGLQFLLWYDEGEERNRGNFPPRFSGRQFPNYSSELNVNALELEDSALYLCASSLVVDEKLFFGSGTQLSVL.

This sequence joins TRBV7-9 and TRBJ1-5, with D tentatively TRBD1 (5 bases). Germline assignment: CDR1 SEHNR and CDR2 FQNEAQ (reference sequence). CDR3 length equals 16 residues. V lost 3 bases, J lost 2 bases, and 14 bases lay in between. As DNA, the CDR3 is TGTGCCAGCAGCTTCGGGGGGGAACATGGCAATCAGCCCCAGCATTTT. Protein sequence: CASSFGGEHGNQPQHF.

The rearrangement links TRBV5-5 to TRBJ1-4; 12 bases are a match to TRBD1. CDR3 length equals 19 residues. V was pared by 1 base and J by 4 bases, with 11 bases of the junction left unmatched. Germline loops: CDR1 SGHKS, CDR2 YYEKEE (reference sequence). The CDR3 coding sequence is TGTGCCAGCAGCTTGTGCGGGACAGGGGGCGGGATCCTTAATGAAAAACTGTTTTTT. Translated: CASSLCGTGGGILNEKLFF.

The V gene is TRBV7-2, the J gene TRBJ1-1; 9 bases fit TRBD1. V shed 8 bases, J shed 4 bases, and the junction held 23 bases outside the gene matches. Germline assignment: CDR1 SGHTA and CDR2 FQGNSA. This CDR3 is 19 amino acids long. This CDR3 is CASSLWEGQGISMGTEAFF. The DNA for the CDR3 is TGTGCCAGCTCTCTCTGGGAGGGACAGGGAATTTCGATGGGCACTGAAGCTTTCTTT.

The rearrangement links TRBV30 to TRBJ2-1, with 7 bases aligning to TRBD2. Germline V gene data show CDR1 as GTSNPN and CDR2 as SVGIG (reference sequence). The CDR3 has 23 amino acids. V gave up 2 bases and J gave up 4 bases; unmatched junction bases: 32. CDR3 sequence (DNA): TGTGCCTGGAGTCTTGTGCCTGGCTATCAGTCTAGCGGACACCCCGGTCCATACAATGAGCAGTTCTTC. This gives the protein CAWSLVPGYQSSGHPGPYNEQFF.

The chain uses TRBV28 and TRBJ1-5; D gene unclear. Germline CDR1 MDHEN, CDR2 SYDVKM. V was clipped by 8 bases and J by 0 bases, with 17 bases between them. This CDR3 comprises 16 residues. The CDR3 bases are TGTGCCAGCTCTCGCTCGACGGGAGATAGCAATCAGCCCCAGCATTTT. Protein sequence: CASSRSTGDSNQPQHF.

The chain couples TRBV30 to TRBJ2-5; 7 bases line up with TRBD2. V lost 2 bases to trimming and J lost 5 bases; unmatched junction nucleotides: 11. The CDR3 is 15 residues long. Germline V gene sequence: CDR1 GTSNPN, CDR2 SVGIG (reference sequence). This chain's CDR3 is CAWSMGSGSVETQYF. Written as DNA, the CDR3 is TGTGCCTGGAGTATGGGTAGCGGGTCTGTGGAGACCCAGTACTTC.

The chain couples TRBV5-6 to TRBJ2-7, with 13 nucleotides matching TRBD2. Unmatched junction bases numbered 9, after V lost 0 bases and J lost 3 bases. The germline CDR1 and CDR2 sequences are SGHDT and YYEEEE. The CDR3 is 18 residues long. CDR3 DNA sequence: TGTGCCAGCAGCTTGGTTCGGGGGACTAGCGGGACTCGCTACGAGCAGTACTTC. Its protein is CASSLVRGTSGTRYEQYF.

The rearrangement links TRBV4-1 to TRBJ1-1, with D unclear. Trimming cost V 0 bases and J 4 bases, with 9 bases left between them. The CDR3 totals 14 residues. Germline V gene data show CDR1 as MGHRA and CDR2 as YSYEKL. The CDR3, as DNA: TGCGCCAGCAGCCAAGATATCCAGTCCACTGAAGCTTTCTTT. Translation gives CASSQDIQSTEAFF.

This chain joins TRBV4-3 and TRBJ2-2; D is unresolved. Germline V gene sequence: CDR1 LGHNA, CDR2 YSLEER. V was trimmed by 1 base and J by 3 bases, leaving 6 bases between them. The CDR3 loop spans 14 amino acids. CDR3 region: CASSQGLHTGELFF. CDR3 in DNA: TGCGCCAGCAGCCAAGGACTGCACACCGGGGAGCTGTTTTTT.

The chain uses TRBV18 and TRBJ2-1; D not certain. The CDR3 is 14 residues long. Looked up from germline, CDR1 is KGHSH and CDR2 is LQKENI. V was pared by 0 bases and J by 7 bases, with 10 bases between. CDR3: CASSPPEPSNEQFF. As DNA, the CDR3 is TGTGCCAGCTCACCACCGGAGCCTAGTAATGAGCAGTTCTTC.

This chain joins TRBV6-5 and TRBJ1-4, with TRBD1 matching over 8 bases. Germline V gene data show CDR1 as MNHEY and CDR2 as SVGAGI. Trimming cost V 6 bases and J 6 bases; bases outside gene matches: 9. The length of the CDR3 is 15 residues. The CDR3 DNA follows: TGTGCCAGCAGCAGGACAGGGTGGGCGGATGAAAAACTGTTTTTT. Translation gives CASSRTGWADEKLFF.

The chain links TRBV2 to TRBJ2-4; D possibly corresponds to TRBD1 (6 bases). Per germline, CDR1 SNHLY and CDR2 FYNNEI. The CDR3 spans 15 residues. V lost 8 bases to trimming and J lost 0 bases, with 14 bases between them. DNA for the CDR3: TGTGCCAGCGGAGGACAGTCCCTAGCCAAAAACATTCAGTACTTC. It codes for CASGGQSLAKNIQYF.

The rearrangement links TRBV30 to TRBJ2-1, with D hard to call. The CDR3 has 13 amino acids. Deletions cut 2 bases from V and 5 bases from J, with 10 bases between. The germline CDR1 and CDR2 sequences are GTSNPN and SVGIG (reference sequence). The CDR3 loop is CAWSKIFDNEQFF. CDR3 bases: TGTGCCTGGAGTAAAATTTTCGACAATGAGCAGTTCTTC.

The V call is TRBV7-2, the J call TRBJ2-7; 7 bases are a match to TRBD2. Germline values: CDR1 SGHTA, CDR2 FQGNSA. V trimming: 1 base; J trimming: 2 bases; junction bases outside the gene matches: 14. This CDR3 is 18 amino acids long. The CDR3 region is CASSLGQGRVLGTYEQYF. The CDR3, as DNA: TGTGCCAGCAGCTTAGGACAAGGGAGGGTTTTAGGTACCTACGAGCAGTACTTC. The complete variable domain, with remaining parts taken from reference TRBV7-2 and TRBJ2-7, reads GAGVSQSPSNKVTEKGKDVELRCDPISGHTALYWYRQSLGQGLEFLIYFQGNSAPDKSGLPSDRFSAERTGGSVSTLTIQRTQQEDSAVYLCASSLGQGRVLGTYEQYFGPGTRLTVT.

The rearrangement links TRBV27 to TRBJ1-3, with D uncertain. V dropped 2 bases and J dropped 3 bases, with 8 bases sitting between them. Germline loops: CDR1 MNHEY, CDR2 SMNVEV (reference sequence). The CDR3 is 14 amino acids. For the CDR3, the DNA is TGTGCCAGCAGTTTACGGGGTAATGGAAACACCATATATTTT. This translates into CASSLRGNGNTIYF.

CDR3 loop: CASSFNRANNEQFF. The CDR3 DNA reads TGTGCCAGCAGCTTCAACAGGGCCAACAATGAGCAGTTCTTC. The chain has TRBV7-9 and TRBJ2-1; tentatively, D is TRBD1 (6 bases). Germline V gene data show CDR1 as SEHNR and CDR2 as FQNEAQ (reference sequence). There are 14 residues in the CDR3. Trimming stripped 3 bases from V and 5 bases from J, with 11 bases between.